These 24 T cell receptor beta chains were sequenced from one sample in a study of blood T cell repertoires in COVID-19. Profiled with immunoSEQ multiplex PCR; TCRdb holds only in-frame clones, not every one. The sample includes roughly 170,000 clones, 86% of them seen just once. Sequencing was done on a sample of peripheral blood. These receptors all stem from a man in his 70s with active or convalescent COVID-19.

DNA of the CDR3: TGTGCCAGCAGCCCTGATGCGGGAGATGGCTACACCTTC. Translating gives CASSPDAGDGYTF. The chain has TRBV7-2 and TRBJ1-2; no reliable D call. The germline V gene has CDR1 SGHTA and CDR2 FQGNSA. V shed 5 bases and J shed 6 bases, with 13 bases lying between them. The CDR3 covers 13 residues.

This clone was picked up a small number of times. The CDR3 DNA reads TGTGCCAGCAGTTTACCGGGGGGAATGAACACTGAAGCTTTCTTT. It codes for CASSLPGGMNTEAFF. V and J are TRBV28 and TRBJ1-1; TRBD1 is a possible D gene (5 bases). The CDR3 covers 15 residues. Germline V lookup: CDR1 MDHEN, CDR2 SYDVKM. Trimming removed 2 bases at V and 0 bases at J, with 10 bases between.

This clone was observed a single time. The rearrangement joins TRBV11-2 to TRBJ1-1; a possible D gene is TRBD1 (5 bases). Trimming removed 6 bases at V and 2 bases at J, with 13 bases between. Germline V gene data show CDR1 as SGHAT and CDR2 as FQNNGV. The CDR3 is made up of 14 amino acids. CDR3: CASRGLGGNTEAFF. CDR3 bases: TGTGCCAGCAGGGGCTTGGGGGGAAACACTGAAGCTTTCTTT.

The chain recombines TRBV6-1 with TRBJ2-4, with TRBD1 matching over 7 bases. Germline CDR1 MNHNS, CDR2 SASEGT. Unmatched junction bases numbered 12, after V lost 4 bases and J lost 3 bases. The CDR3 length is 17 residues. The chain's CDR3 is CASSGLKQGLGKNIQYF. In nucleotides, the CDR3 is TGTGCCAGCAGTGGCTTAAAACAGGGGCTAGGCAAAAACATTCAGTACTTC.

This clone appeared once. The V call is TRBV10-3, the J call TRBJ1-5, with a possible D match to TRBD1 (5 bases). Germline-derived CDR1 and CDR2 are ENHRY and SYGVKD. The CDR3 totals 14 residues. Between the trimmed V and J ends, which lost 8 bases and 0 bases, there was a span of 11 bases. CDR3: CAIDDSFSNQPQHF. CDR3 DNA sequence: TGTGCCATCGACGACAGTTTTAGCAATCAGCCCCAGCATTTT.

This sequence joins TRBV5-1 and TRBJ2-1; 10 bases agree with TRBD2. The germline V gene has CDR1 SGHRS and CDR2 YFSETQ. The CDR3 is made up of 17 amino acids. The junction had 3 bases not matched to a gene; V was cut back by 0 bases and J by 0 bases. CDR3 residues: CASSLVSGGTSYNEQFF. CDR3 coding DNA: TGCGCCAGCAGCTTGGTTAGCGGGGGGACCTCCTACAATGAGCAGTTCTTC.

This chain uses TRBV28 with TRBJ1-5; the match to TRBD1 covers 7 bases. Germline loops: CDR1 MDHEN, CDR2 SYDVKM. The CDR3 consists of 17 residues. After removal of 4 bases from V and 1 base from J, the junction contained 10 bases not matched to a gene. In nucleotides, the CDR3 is TGTGCCAGCAGTTCGACAGGGATTTTCATGAGCAATCAGCCCCAGCATTTT. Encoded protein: CASSSTGIFMSNQPQHF.

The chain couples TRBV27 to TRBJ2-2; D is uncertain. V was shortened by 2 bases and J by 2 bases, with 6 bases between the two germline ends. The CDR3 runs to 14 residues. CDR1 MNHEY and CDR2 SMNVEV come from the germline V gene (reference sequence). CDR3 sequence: CASSLVGNTGELFF. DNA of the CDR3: TGTGCCAGCAGTTTAGTCGGTAACACCGGGGAGCTGTTTTTT.

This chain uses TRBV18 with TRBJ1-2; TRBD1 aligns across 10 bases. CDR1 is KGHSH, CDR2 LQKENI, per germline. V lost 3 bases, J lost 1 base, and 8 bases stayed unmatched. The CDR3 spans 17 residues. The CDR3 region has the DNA TGTGCCAGCTCACCTTTAAGGGACAGGGGCATTAACTATGGCTACACCTTC. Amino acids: CASSPLRDRGINYGYTF.

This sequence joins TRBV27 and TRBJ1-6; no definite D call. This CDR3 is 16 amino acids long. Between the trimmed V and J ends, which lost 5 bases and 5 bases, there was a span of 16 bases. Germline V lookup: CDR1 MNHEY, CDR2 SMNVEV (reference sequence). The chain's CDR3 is CASSRYLYPDNSPLHF. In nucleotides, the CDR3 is TGTGCCAGCAGTCGCTACTTGTACCCCGATAATTCACCCCTCCACTTT.

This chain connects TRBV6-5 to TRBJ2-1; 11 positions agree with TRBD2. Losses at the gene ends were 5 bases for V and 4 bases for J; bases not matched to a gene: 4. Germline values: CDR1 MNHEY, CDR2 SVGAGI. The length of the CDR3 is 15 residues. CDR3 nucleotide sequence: TGTGCCAGCAGTAAGACTAGCGGGGAATACAATGAGCAGTTCTTC. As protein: CASSKTSGEYNEQFF.

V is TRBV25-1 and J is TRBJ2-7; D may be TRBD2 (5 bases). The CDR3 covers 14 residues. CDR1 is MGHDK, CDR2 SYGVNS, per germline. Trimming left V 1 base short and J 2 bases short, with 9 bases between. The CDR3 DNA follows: TGTGCCAGCAGTGAATCAAGCGGACCCTACGAGCAGTACTTC. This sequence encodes CASSESSGPYEQYF.

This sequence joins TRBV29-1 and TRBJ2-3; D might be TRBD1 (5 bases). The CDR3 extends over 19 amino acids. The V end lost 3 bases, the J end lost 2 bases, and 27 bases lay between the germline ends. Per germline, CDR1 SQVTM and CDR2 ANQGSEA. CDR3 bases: TGCAGCGTTGACTCGTGGCTGTCAGGGAATCGAGGCCCCACAGATACGCAGTATTTT. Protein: CSVDSWLSGNRGPTDTQYF.

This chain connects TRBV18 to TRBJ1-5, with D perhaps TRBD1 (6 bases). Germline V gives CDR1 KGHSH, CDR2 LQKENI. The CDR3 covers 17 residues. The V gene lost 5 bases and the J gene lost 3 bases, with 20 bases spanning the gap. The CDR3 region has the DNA TGTGCCAGCTCAGGAGAGAAACAGGGTTCCACCAATCAGCCCCAGCATTTT. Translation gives CASSGEKQGSTNQPQHF.

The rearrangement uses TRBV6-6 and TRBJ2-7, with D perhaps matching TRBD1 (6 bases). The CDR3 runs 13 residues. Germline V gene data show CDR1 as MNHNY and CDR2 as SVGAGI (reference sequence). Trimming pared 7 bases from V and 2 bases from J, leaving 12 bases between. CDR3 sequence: CASILEGAYEQYF. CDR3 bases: TGTGCCAGCATCTTAGAGGGGGCCTACGAGCAGTACTTC.

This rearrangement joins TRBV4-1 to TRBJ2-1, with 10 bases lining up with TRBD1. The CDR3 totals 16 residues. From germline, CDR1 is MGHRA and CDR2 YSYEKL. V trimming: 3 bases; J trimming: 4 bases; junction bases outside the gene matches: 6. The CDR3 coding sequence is TGCGCCAGCAGCCAGACCGGGACAGGGGAATACAATGAGCAGTTCTTC. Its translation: CASSQTGTGEYNEQFF.

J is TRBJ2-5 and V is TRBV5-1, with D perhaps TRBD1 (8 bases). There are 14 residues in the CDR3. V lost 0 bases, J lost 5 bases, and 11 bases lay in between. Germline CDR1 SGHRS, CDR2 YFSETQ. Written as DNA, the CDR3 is TGCGCCAGCAGCTTGGAACAGGGGGGGGAGACCCAGTACTTC. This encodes CASSLEQGGETQYF.

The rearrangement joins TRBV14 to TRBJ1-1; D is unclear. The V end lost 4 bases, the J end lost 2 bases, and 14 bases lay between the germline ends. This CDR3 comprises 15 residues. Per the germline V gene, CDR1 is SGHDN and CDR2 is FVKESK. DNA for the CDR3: TGTGCCAGCAGCCCTTACAGTAATCCCAACACTGAAGCTTTCTTT. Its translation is CASSPYSNPNTEAFF.

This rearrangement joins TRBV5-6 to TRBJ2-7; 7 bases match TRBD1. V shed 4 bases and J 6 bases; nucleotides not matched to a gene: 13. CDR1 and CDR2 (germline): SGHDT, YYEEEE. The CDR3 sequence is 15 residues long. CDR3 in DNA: TGTGCCAGCAGCGTGACACCCAGGGGGTTCGGCGAGCAGTACTTC. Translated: CASSVTPRGFGEQYF.

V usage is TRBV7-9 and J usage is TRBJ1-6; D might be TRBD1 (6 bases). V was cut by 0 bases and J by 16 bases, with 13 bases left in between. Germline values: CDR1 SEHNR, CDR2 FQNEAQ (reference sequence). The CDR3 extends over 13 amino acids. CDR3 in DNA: TGTGCCAGCAGCTTAGCCGTACAGGGACGACTCCACTTT. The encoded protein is CASSLAVQGRLHF.

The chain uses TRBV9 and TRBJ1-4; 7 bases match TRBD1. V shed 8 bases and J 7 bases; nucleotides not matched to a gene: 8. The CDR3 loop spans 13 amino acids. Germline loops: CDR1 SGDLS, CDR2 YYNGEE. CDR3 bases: TGTGCCAGTTCTACAGGGGAACGTGAAAAACTGTTTTTT. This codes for CASSTGEREKLFF.

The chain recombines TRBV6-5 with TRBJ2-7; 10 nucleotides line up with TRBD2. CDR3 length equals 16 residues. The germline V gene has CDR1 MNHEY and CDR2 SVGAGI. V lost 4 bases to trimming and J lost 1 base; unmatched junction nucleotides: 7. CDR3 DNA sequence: TGTGCCAGCAGTTCCCAGGGACTAGCGCCTTCCTACGAGCAGTACTTC. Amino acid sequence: CASSSQGLAPSYEQYF.

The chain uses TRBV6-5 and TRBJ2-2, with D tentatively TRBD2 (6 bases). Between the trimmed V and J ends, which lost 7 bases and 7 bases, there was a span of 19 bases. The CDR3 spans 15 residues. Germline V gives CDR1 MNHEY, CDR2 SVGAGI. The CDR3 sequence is CASTPGAEGGGELFF. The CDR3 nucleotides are TGTGCCAGCACCCCCGGGGCGGAGGGAGGCGGGGAGCTGTTTTTT.

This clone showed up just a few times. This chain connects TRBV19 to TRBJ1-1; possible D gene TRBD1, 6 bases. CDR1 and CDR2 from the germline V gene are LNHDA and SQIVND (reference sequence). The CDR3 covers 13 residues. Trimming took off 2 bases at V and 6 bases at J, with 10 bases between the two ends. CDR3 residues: CASSIKGGAEAFF. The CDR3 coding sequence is TGTGCCAGTAGTATAAAAGGGGGGGCTGAAGCTTTCTTT.